This T cell receptor (beta chain) was captured by sequencing in a study of T cell repertoires in cytomegalovirus infection. Study-level information: Public TCR beta signatures provided an indication of both CMV infection and a matching HLA type. The study, taken as a whole, reports: CMV-specific TCR beta clonotypes restricted by HLA-C were the ones dominating the ex vivo response.

This clonotype was picked up a small number of times. The antigen is unknown. The CDR3 consists of 12 residues. From germline, CDR1 is SGHVT and CDR2 SQSDAQ. Trimming removed 7 bases at V and 10 bases at J, with 14 bases between. One entry per CDR3 protein results from TCRdb running MiXCR on the reads. The table has around 570,000 distinct CDR3 sequences, under 45% seen once; the top ten hold roughly 50%. The sequence derives from a human donor in good health (CMV status not recorded). Some clones in this sample may be carry-over from other donors' samples. The material was cultured PBMCs, obtained from culture after CMV antigen stimulation. The J gene is TRBJ1-5, the V gene TRBV7-4; D gene unclear. The CDR3 reads CASNPLTRPQHF. CDR3 nucleotides: TGTGCCAGCAATCCACTGACAAGACCCCAGCATTTT.